Listed here are 5 T cell receptor beta chains from one sample, sequenced in a study of tumor-infiltrating lymphocytes in primary liver carcinoma. From unsorted bulk tissue weighing roughly 18-31 mg, DNA and RNA were co-extracted. Reverse transcription of roughly 0.5 ug total RNA with a constant-region primer produced TCR beta cDNA. Investigators got TCR beta libraries out of three nested multiplex PCR rounds, done with slightly modified ARM-PCR. In the first two PCR rounds, TRBV1-TRBV30 forward primers were paired with a C-beta reverse primer, and each round lasted roughly 10 cycles. TCRdb processed the multiplex PCR reads anew with MiXCR; each CDR3 protein has one entry. This sample has tens of thousands of distinct CDR3 sequences, with approximately 74% found just once. Sequencing was done on a sample of liver tumor tissue from sampling region 4. The subset denotes: tumor region T4, right-lateral pole. Receptors originate from a man aged 40-49 years with primary liver carcinoma and hepatitis B virus infection.

About this clonotype: Compared with germline, one end of the junction differs, possibly owing to a read error. The chain carries TRBV6-5 and TRBJ2-6; D is unresolved. This CDR3 comprises 16 residues. CDR1 is MNHEY and CDR2 is SVGAGI in the germline V gene. DNA for the CDR3: TGTGCCAGCACTTACTTAGGCAGCTATGGGGCCAACGTCCTGACTTTC. It yields the protein CASTYLGSYGANVLTF.

Worth noting for this clonotype: The missing conserved phenylalanine or tryptophan at the end of this CDR3 makes a read error likely. The chain recombines TRBV10-3 with TRBJ2-3, with TRBD1 matching over 8 bases. Germline V gene sequence: CDR1 ENHRY, CDR2 SYGVKD. The CDR3 covers 14 residues. With V trimmed by 7 bases and J by 4 bases, 7 bases remained unmatched. The CDR3 region is CAIMAGGGPDTQYY. CDR3 coding DNA: TGTGCCATCATGGCAGGGGGCGGCCCAGATACGCAGTATTAT.

As to this clonotype: One junction end does not reproduce the germline sequence, and a read error may be involved. The genes are TRBV5-4 and TRBJ2-5; D not certain. Germline V CDR1 and CDR2: SGHNT, YYREEE (reference sequence). CDR3 size: 14 residues. CDR3 sequence: CASCLSVSLETLYF. The CDR3 DNA reads TGTGCCAGCTGCTTGAGTGTCAGTTTGGAGACCCTGTACTTC.

This sequence joins TRBV20-1 and TRBJ1-2; D is uncertain. The CDR3 covers 11 residues. Germline CDR1 DFQATT, CDR2 SNEGSKA (reference sequence). Trimming pared 3 bases from V and 8 bases from J, leaving 10 bases between. The CDR3 DNA sequence: TGCAGTGCTAGCAGTTCTGGAGGCTACACCTTC. Amino acid sequence: CSASSSGGYTF.

Comment on this clonotype: A read error may be the cause here, since a much bigger clone is one base away. Here the CDR3 DNA reads TGTGCCAGCAGCCTGGGACTAGCCCAGGAGCTGTTTTTT. It translates to CASSLGLAQELFF. The rearrangement links TRBV6-1 to TRBJ2-2; 9 nucleotides line up with TRBD2. Unmatched junction bases numbered 6, after V lost 6 bases and J lost 10 bases. The CDR3 is made up of 13 amino acids. The germline V gene has CDR1 MNHNS and CDR2 SASEGT.